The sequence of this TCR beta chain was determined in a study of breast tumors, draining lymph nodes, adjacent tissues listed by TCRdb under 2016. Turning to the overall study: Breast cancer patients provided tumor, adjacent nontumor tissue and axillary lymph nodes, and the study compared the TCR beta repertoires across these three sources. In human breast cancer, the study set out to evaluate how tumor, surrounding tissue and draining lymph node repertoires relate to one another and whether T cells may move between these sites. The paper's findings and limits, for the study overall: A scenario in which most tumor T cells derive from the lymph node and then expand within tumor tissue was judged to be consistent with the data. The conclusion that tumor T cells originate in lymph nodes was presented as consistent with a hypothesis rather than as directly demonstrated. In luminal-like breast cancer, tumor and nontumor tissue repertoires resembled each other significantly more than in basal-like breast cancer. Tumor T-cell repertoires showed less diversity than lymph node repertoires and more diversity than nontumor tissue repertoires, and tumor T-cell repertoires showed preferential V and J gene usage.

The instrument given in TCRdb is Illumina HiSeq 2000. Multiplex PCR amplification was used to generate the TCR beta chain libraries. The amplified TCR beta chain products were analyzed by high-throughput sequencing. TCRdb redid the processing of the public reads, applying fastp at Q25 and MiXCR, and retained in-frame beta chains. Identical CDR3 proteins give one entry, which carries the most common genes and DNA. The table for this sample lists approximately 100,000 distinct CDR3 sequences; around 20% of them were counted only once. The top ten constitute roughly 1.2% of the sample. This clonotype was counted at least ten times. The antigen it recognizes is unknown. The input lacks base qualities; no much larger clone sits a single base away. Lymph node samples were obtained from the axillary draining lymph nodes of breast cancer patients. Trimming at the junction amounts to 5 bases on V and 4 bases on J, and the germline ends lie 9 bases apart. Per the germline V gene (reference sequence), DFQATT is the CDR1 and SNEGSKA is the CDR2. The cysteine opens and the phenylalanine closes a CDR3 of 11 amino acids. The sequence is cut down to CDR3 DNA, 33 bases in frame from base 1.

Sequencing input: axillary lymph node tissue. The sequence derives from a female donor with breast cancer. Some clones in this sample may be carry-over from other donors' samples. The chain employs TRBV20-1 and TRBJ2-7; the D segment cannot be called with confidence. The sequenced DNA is TGCAGTGCTTTACTTAGATACGAGCAGTACTTC. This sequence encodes CSALLRYEQYF.